Presented here are 10 T cell receptor beta chains from one specimen sequenced in a study of OX40 agonist ivuxolimab in advanced cancers. Here immunoSEQ multiplex PCR was the method, and the copy in TCRdb shows in-frame clones only, minus some. The repertoire has about 88,000 clones, about 85% of them found once; the top ten carry 3% to 4%. The material was CD4+ or CD8+ T cells sorted from blood, obtained in a trial of the OX40 agonist ivuxolimab. The source of these receptors is an adult with an advanced solid tumor such as melanoma, head and neck, liver or kidney cancer.

This clone was counted only a few times. The genes are TRBV28 and TRBJ2-3, with 9 bases aligning to TRBD2. V lost 6 bases to trimming and J lost 4 bases; unmatched junction nucleotides: 11. The CDR3 is 16 amino acids. CDR1 MDHEN and CDR2 SYDVKM come from the germline V gene. CDR3 region: CASRVFSGSSADTQYF. The CDR3 bases are TGTGCCAGCAGGGTTTTTAGCGGGAGTTCCGCAGATACGCAGTATTTT.

The rearrangement uses TRBV7-9 and TRBJ2-3; D may match TRBD1 or TRBD2 (5 bases each). This CDR3 spans 19 amino acids. Germline CDR1 reads SEHNR; CDR2 reads FQNEAQ (reference sequence). The V and J ends lost 0 bases and 4 bases respectively, with 23 bases between them. In DNA form, the CDR3 reads TGTGCCAGCAGCTTAGCGGGGGACCCGACTCGTACCCTGTCAGATACGCAGTATTTT. This codes for CASSLAGDPTRTLSDTQYF.

The chain couples TRBV28 to TRBJ1-3, with D hard to call. The CDR3 spans 14 residues. The V and J ends lost 6 bases and 2 bases respectively, with 11 bases between them. CDR1 and CDR2 (germline): MDHEN, SYDVKM. The CDR3 region is CASSPLGTGNTIYF. CDR3 bases: TGTGCCAGCAGCCCCCTTGGGACTGGAAACACCATATATTTT.

For the CDR3, the DNA is TGTGCCAGCAGCCCAAGGCGGAGGGGTGATACGCAGTATTTT. Translating gives CASSPRRRGDTQYF. This chain joins TRBV5-6 and TRBJ2-3; perhaps TRBD2 as D (6 bases). The CDR3 totals 14 residues. Germline V lookup: CDR1 SGHDT, CDR2 YYEEEE. Trimming pared 4 bases from V and 6 bases from J, leaving 15 bases between.

This clone was counted only a few times. The rearrangement joins TRBV5-4 to TRBJ2-1; perhaps TRBD1 as D (5 bases). The CDR3 loop spans 15 amino acids. Germline lookup yields CDR1 SGHNT and CDR2 YYREEE (reference sequence). Trimming cost V 4 bases and J 7 bases, with 18 bases left between them. CDR3 residues: CASSPLSPGMNEQFF. DNA for the CDR3: TGTGCCAGCAGCCCCCTTTCCCCAGGGATGAATGAGCAGTTCTTC. The full variable domain, in which reference TRBV5-4 and TRBJ2-1 provide the parts outside the CDR3, is ETGVTQSPTHLIKTRGQQVTLRCSSQSGHNTVSWYQQALGQGPQFIFQYYREEENGRGNFPPRFSGLQFPNYSSELNVNALELDDSALYLCASSPLSPGMNEQFFGPGTRLTVL.

The chain recombines TRBV7-6 with TRBJ2-7, with D possibly being TRBD2 (6 bases). V lost 2 bases and J lost 5, with 10 bases in between. The CDR3 contains 13 residues. The germline gives CDR1 SGHVS, CDR2 FNYEAQ. Here the CDR3 DNA reads TGTGCCAGCAGCTTAAGCGGGCGAGACGAGCAGTACTTC. Protein product: CASSLSGRDEQYF.

The genes are TRBV19 and TRBJ2-2, with D possibly matching TRBD1 (5 bases). The germline V gene has CDR1 LNHDA and CDR2 SQIVND (reference sequence). CDR3 length: 14 residues. V was clipped by 0 bases and J by 6 bases, with 8 bases between them. CDR3 amino acids: CASSIDRVAGELFF. In DNA form, the CDR3 reads TGTGCCAGTAGTATAGACAGGGTGGCCGGGGAGCTGTTTTTT.

CDR3 nucleotides: TGCGCCAGCTCAATTACGGGAAACTTTGGGGACGAGCAGTACTTC. Its translation: CASSITGNFGDEQYF. The chain uses TRBV5-1 and TRBJ2-7; D may be TRBD2 (5 bases). V was clipped by 7 bases and J by 5 bases, with 22 bases between them. Looked up from germline, CDR1 is SGHRS and CDR2 is YFSETQ. There are 15 residues in the CDR3.

The chain carries TRBV27 and TRBJ2-7, with D maybe TRBD2 (6 bases). Between the trimmed V and J ends, which lost 6 bases and 6 bases, there was a span of 18 bases. CDR1 and CDR2 (germline): MNHEY, SMNVEV (reference sequence). The CDR3 covers 14 residues. Here the CDR3 reads CASRPHRDFAEQYF. CDR3 DNA sequence: TGTGCCAGCAGGCCCCACCGGGACTTCGCCGAGCAGTACTTC.

The CDR3 nucleotides read TGTGCCAGCAGGCCACAGAGCTCTGGGGCCAACGTCCTGACTTTC. Encoded protein: CASRPQSSGANVLTF. This chain uses TRBV5-4 with TRBJ2-6; D is uncertain. V lost 5 bases, J lost 0 bases, and 9 bases lay in between. This CDR3 contains 15 residues. Germline V CDR1 and CDR2: SGHNT, YYREEE (reference sequence).